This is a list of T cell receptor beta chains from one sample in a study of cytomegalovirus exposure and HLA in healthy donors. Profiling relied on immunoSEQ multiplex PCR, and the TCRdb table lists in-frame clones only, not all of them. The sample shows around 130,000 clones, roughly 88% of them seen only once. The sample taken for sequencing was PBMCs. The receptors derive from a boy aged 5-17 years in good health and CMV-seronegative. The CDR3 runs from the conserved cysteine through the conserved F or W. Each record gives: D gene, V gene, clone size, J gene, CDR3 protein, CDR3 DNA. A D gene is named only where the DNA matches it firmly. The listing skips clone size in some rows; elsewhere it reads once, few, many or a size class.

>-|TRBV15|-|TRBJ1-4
CATSLSRTNEKLFF
TGTGCCACCAGCCTTAGTAGAACTAATGAAAAACTGTTTTTT
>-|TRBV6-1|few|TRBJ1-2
CASSEGIPIDGYTF
TGTGCCAGCAGTGAAGGTATCCCTATAGATGGCTACACCTTC
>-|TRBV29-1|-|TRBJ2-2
CSVEGRGGGTGELFF
TGCAGCGTTGAAGGTAGAGGTGGTGGAACCGGGGAGCTGTTTTTT
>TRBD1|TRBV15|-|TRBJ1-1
CATSRGSQGGTAFF
TGTGCCACCAGCAGAGGGTCACAGGGGGGTACGGCTTTCTTT
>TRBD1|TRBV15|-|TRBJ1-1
CATSRSDREATEAFF
TGTGCCACCAGCAGAAGTGACAGGGAGGCAACTGAAGCTTTCTTT
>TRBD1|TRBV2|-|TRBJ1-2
CASSGQGVGYGYTF
TGTGCCAGCAGCGGACAGGGGGTAGGATATGGCTACACCTTC
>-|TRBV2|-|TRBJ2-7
CASKAEASEQYF
TGTGCCAGCAAAGCGGAAGCGAGCGAGCAGTACTTC
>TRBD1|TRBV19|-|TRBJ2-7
CASSFTGGYEQYF
TGTGCCAGTAGTTTTACAGGGGGCTACGAGCAGTACTTC
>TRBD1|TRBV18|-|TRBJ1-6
CASSPNRGHNSPLHF
TGTGCCAGCTCACCTAACAGGGGTCATAATTCACCCCTCCACTTT
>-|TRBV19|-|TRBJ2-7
CASSNPGHPTSYEQYF
TGTGCCAGTAGTAATCCGGGACACCCGACCTCCTACGAGCAGTACTTC
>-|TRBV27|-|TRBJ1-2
CASSSNHRDYGYTF
TGTGCCAGCAGTTCAAATCACCGGGACTATGGCTACACCTTC
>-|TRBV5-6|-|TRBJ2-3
CASSLPRPDTQYF
TGTGCCAGCAGCTTGCCGCGGCCAGATACGCAGTATTTT
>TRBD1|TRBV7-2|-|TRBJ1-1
CASSLATGTGHTEAFF
TGTGCCAGCAGCTTAGCGACCGGGACAGGGCACACTGAAGCTTTCTTT
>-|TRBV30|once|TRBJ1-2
CAWSLTGGYTF
TGTGCCTGGAGCCTGACTGGTGGCTACACCTTC
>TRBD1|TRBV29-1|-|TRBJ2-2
CSVVKGAGAGELFF
TGCAGCGTTGTAAAGGGGGCGGGCGCCGGGGAGCTGTTTTTT
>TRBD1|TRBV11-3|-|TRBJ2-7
CASSGSTGAGEQYF
TGTGCCAGCAGCGGTTCGACAGGGGCCGGCGAGCAGTACTTC
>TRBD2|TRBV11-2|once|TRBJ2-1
CASRNVAGTKEFF
TGTGCCAGCAGGAATGTAGCGGGGACCAAGGAGTTCTTC
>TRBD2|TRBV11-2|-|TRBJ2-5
CASSRGGLAGWETQYF
TGTGCCAGCAGCCGTGGCGGATTAGCGGGTTGGGAGACCCAGTACTTC
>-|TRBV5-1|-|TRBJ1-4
CASSRENHEKLFF
TGCGCCAGCAGCCGGGAGAACCATGAAAAACTGTTTTTT